This entry lists 5 T cell receptor beta chains sequenced from one sample in a study of vaccination and CD4 T cells after COVID-19. Treatment: roughly ten-day PBMC culture with coronavirus spike peptide pools or control peptides (ViraFEST assay). An unexposed donor provided the CD4+ T cells, which were collected before the COVID-19 pandemic (2011-2018). These receptors have no known antigen. An Oncomine TCR Beta short-read assay was used to sequence the DNA from cultured CD4+ T cells. Genomic DNA was drawn out of CD4+ T cells grown in culture. TCRdb ran MiXCR on the PCR reads and lists one entry per CDR3 protein. The sample lists 11,000 or so distinct CDR3 sequences, about 28% occurring once. Material: CD4+ T cells from blood, cultured in vitro. The receptors derive from a human donor in good health.

This chain links TRBV7-2 with TRBJ1-2, with TRBD1 matching 7 bases. The V gene end was trimmed by 4 bases and the J gene end by 7 bases; junction bases not matched to a gene: 12. Germline lookup yields CDR1 SGHTA and CDR2 FQGNSA. CDR3 size: 15 residues. The CDR3 sequence: CASSSRTGPSPGYTF. The CDR3 DNA reads TGTGCCAGCAGCTCTAGGACAGGACCCTCTCCTGGCTACACCTTC.

This clonotype qualifies as medium-sized. The rearrangement joins TRBV20-1 to TRBJ1-2, with TRBD1 identical over 7 bases. CDR3 length: 15 residues. Germline trimming cut 0 bases from V and 4 bases from J; bases unmatched to any gene: 8. Germline V gene sequence: CDR1 DFQATT, CDR2 SNEGSKA (reference sequence). In DNA form, the CDR3 reads TGCAGTGCTAGAGAGGGAGGGGGCCTAGCCTATGGCTACACCTTC. It is translated as CSAREGGGLAYGYTF.

This chain joins TRBV28 and TRBJ2-7; the D gene is possibly TRBD2 (5 bases). Trimming took off 5 bases at V and 0 bases at J, with 14 bases between the two ends. The CDR3 extends over 15 amino acids. Germline CDR1 reads MDHEN; CDR2 reads SYDVKM. The CDR3, as DNA: TGTGCCAGCAGTCCCCGGAGGTGGATCTCCTACGAGCAGTACTTC. This gives the protein CASSPRRWISYEQYF.

This clonotype is deemed medium-sized. The V call is TRBV20-1, the J call TRBJ1-6; 7 bases agree with TRBD1. Germline V gene lookup returns CDR1 DFQATT and CDR2 SNEGSKA (reference sequence). After removal of 6 bases from V and 8 bases from J, the junction contained 10 bases not matched to a gene. CDR3 length equals 14 residues. This CDR3 is CSAVWTGEDSPLHF. The CDR3 bases are TGCAGTGCAGTCTGGACAGGAGAGGATTCACCCCTCCACTTT.

This chain joins TRBV7-6 and TRBJ2-2; unclear D gene. V was cut by 1 base and J by 8 bases, with 5 bases left in between. This CDR3 region has 12 residues. Germline V gene data show CDR1 as SGHVS and CDR2 as FNYEAQ. This CDR3 reads CASSLDVGELFF. In nucleotides, the CDR3 is TGTGCCAGCAGCTTAGATGTTGGGGAGCTGTTTTTT.